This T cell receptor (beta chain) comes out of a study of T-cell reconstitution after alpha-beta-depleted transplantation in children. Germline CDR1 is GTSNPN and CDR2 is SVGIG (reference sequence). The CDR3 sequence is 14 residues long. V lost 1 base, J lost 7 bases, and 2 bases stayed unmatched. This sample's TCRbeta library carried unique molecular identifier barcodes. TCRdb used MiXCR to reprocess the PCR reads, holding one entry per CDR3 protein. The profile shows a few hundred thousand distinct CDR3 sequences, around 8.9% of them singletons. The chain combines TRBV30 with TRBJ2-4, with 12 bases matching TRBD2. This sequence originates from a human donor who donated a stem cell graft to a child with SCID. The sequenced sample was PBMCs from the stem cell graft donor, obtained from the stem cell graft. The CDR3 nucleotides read TGTGCCTGGAGTGGGACTAGCGGGGTGAACATTCAGTACTTC. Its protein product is CAWSGTSGVNIQYF. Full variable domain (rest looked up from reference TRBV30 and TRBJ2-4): SQTIHQWPATLVQPVGSPLSLECTVEGTSNPNLYWYRQAAGRGLQLLFYSVGIGQISSEVPQNLSASRPQDRQFILSSKKLLLSDSGFYLCAWSGTSGVNIQYFGAGTRLSVL.